A single sample is the source of the 21 T cell receptor beta chains below, sequenced in a study of T cells after posttransplantation cyclophosphamide (dated by TCRdb to the mid-2010s). Preparation of the library involved the immunoSEQ multiplex PCR assay. Entries here come from immuneACCESS through TCRdb and include only in-frame sequences with V and J called. Some clones fail to appear in such tables; in the studies checked, an unresolved V gene covers under half of the shortfall, and the cause of the remainder is unknown. This sample has 10,000 to 15,000 clones in its table, and around four fifths of those were observed once. 0.75% to 1% of the sample is taken by the ten largest. Sequencing used memory CD4+ T cells sorted from PBMCs. The receptors originated from a man in his forties or fifties in good health, CMV-negative, and a related stem cell transplant donor.

The chain employs TRBV5-1 and TRBJ1-5; 9 nucleotides match TRBD1. CDR1 is SGHRS and CDR2 is YFSETQ in the germline V gene. This CDR3 comprises 15 residues. V was pared by 4 bases and J by 6 bases, with 8 bases of the junction left unmatched. The DNA for the CDR3 is TGCGCCAGCAGCCCGGGGACAGGGCCCGCTCAGCCCCAGCATTTT. Residues: CASSPGTGPAQPQHF.

This chain joins TRBV7-6 and TRBJ1-4; the D gene is possibly TRBD1 (5 bases). This CDR3 is built from 17 residues. CDR1 is SGHVS and CDR2 is FNYEAQ in the germline V gene. Trimming removed 1 base at V and 5 bases at J, with 17 bases between. The CDR3 loop reads CASSLVPGGQPNEKLFF. DNA of the CDR3: TGTGCCAGCAGCTTAGTACCGGGGGGTCAGCCCAATGAAAAACTGTTTTTT.

V usage is TRBV6-1 and J usage is TRBJ2-5; maybe TRBD1 (6 bases). Trimming took off 7 bases at V and 0 bases at J, with 15 bases between the two ends. Looked up from germline, CDR1 is MNHNS and CDR2 is SASEGT. The CDR3 is 15 amino acids. As DNA, the CDR3 is TGTGCCAGCACCCTATCGGACAGACACCAAGAGACCCAGTACTTC. Its translation is CASTLSDRHQETQYF.

The V and J genes are TRBV7-2 and TRBJ2-3, with a tentative D call TRBD1 (5 bases). This CDR3 region has 17 residues. V lost 6 bases, J lost 2 bases, and 21 bases lay in between. The germline V gene encodes CDR1 SGHTA and CDR2 FQGNSA. The CDR3 sequence is CASRQGADPYSTDTQYF. The CDR3 coding sequence is TGTGCCAGCAGACAAGGGGCAGACCCCTACTCCACAGATACGCAGTATTTT.

The V and J genes are TRBV11-2 and TRBJ1-2; D ambiguous. The CDR3 consists of 14 residues. Germline V lookup: CDR1 SGHAT, CDR2 FQNNGV. V lost 2 bases and J lost 3, with 10 bases in between. CDR3 loop: CASSLSQVYYGYTF. The CDR3 bases are TGTGCCAGCAGCTTAAGTCAGGTCTACTATGGCTACACCTTC.

The chain joins TRBV7-9 to TRBJ2-3; tentative D call: TRBD2 (5 bases). Germline CDR1 SEHNR, CDR2 FQNEAQ (reference sequence). The CDR3 spans 12 residues. V dropped 4 bases and J dropped 8 bases, with 10 bases sitting between them. The CDR3 loop is CASSYLLGTQYF. Here the CDR3 DNA reads TGTGCCAGCAGCTACCTACTAGGTACGCAGTATTTT.

The V call is TRBV6-5, the J call TRBJ2-7; tentative D call: TRBD1 (5 bases). The V end was cut by 5 bases, the J end by 3 bases, with 11 bases between. Germline CDR1 is MNHEY and CDR2 is SVGAGI. This CDR3 region has 13 residues. This chain's CDR3 is CASSTDSFYEQYF. The CDR3 DNA sequence: TGTGCCAGCAGTACTGACAGTTTCTACGAGCAGTACTTC.

The V call is TRBV7-2, the J call TRBJ1-2; D is unclear. Trimming stripped 3 bases from V and 0 bases from J, with 11 bases between. The CDR3 contains 15 residues. CDR1 is SGHTA, CDR2 FQGNSA, per germline. Here the CDR3 DNA reads TGTGCCAGCAGCTTGGTTGCAGGATCTAACTATGGCTACACCTTC. It codes for CASSLVAGSNYGYTF.

The V gene is TRBV7-6, the J gene TRBJ1-4, with D maybe TRBD1 (6 bases). V was trimmed by 2 bases and J by 6 bases, leaving 13 bases between them. CDR1 and CDR2 (germline): SGHVS, FNYEAQ. This CDR3 spans 15 amino acids. CDR3 nucleotides: TGTGCCAGCAGCTTAACTCTCAGGGGACATGAAAAACTGTTTTTT. Translation: CASSLTLRGHEKLFF.

The chain employs TRBV29-1 and TRBJ2-7; weak D call: TRBD2 (6 bases). The V gene lost 6 bases and the J gene lost 10 bases, with 19 bases spanning the gap. The CDR3 spans 12 residues. CDR1 and CDR2 (germline): SQVTM, ANQGSEA. The CDR3 nucleotides are TGCAGCGTCGGGGAGCTCGGGAGCGAACAGTACTTC. Residues: CSVGELGSEQYF.

This clone was observed once. The chain carries TRBV5-4 and TRBJ2-7, with 14 bases lining up with TRBD2. The CDR3 sequence is 16 residues long. Germline values: CDR1 SGHNT, CDR2 YYREEE (reference sequence). V lost 4 bases and J lost 6; bases outside the gene matches: 9. CDR3 DNA sequence: TGTGCCAGCAGCCCCTGGACTAGCGGGAGGCATACCGAGCAGTACTTC. This translates into CASSPWTSGRHTEQYF.

This rearrangement joins TRBV5-4 to TRBJ2-2, with TRBD2 identical over 11 bases. Germline CDR1 SGHNT, CDR2 YYREEE (reference sequence). The CDR3 extends over 15 amino acids. Unmatched junction bases numbered 3, after V lost 4 bases and J lost 4 bases. The CDR3 DNA follows: TGTGCCAGCAGCCGTAGCGGGGGGGGCACCGGGGAGCTGTTTTTT. It specifies CASSRSGGGTGELFF. The full variable domain, its missing parts supplied by reference TRBV5-4 and TRBJ2-2, is ETGVTQSPTHLIKTRGQQVTLRCSSQSGHNTVSWYQQALGQGPQFIFQYYREEENGRGNFPPRFSGLQFPNYSSELNVNALELDDSALYLCASSRSGGGTGELFFGEGSRLTVL.

The rearrangement joins TRBV7-8 to TRBJ2-1; D is possibly TRBD2 (5 bases). CDR1 and CDR2 from the germline V gene are SGHVS and FQNEAQ. This CDR3 is 17 amino acids long. V was clipped by 5 bases and J by 2 bases, with 19 bases between them. CDR3 nucleotide sequence: TGTGCCAGCAGCCTTAGGACCGCACCGGGGACCTACAATGAGCAGTTCTTC. Translating gives CASSLRTAPGTYNEQFF.

The V and J genes are TRBV29-1 and TRBJ2-3; 7 bases line up with TRBD2. Germline assignment: CDR1 SQVTM and CDR2 ANQGSEA. The CDR3 totals 16 residues. With V trimmed by 1 base and J by 0 bases, 7 bases remained unmatched. The CDR3 DNA follows: TGCAGCGTTGAAGGGGTAGCGGGCCTTAGCACAGATACGCAGTATTTT. It yields the protein CSVEGVAGLSTDTQYF.

As regards this clone: The junction shows a germline mismatch at one end, possibly a read error. The V and J genes are TRBV5-6 and TRBJ1-2; D is undetermined. Looked up from germline, CDR1 is SGHDT and CDR2 is YYEEEE. This CDR3 contains 13 residues. The CDR3, as DNA: TGTGCCAGCAGCTTGGGGGCGTCCTATGCCTACACCTTC. This sequence encodes CASSLGASYAYTF.

This chain uses TRBV19 with TRBJ1-2; TRBD1 is a possible D gene (6 bases). The V end was cut by 4 bases, the J end by 4 bases, with 16 bases between. The CDR3 length is 15 residues. Germline V gives CDR1 LNHDA, CDR2 SQIVND (reference sequence). The CDR3 DNA reads as TGTGCCAGTAGTACCCCAGGGGAGGGCGGCTATGGCTACACCTTC. It yields the protein CASSTPGEGGYGYTF.

CDR3 residues: CASSMRGAFVQPQHF. DNA of the CDR3: TGTGCCAGTAGTATGCGGGGGGCTTTTGTTCAGCCCCAGCATTTT. The chain employs TRBV19 and TRBJ1-5, with D perhaps matching TRBD1 (6 bases). The CDR3 covers 15 residues. The germline gives CDR1 LNHDA, CDR2 SQIVND (reference sequence). The V end was cut by 3 bases, the J end by 6 bases, with 15 bases between.

This clone was seen once. The chain recombines TRBV7-9 with TRBJ2-1; D unclear. From germline, CDR1 is SEHNR and CDR2 FQNEAQ (reference sequence). The germline V and J ends were trimmed by 3 bases and 7 bases, with 10 bases remaining between them. The CDR3 extends over 13 amino acids. The CDR3 coding sequence is TGTGCCAGCAGCTTTTCACTGAGAAATGAGCAGTTCTTC. Amino acids: CASSFSLRNEQFF.

This chain links TRBV10-3 with TRBJ1-6; D not resolved. In germline, CDR1 is ENHRY, CDR2 SYGVKD. The V and J ends lost 6 bases and 5 bases respectively, with 8 bases between them. The CDR3 totals 13 residues. CDR3 amino acids: CAIRFEDNSPLHF. CDR3 nucleotide sequence: TGTGCCATCAGGTTCGAGGATAATTCACCCCTCCACTTT.

The chain joins TRBV11-2 to TRBJ2-1, with D tentatively TRBD1 (5 bases). The germline V and J ends were trimmed by 2 bases and 6 bases, with 8 bases remaining between them. The CDR3 extends over 13 amino acids. CDR1 SGHAT and CDR2 FQNNGV come from the germline V gene. The CDR3: CASSLNRGNEQFF. CDR3 nucleotide sequence: TGTGCCAGCAGCTTAAATAGGGGCAATGAGCAGTTCTTC.

The chain is built from TRBV20-1 and TRBJ1-2; D remains unclear. Germline V gene data show CDR1 as DFQATT and CDR2 as SNEGSKA (reference sequence). Trimming pared 4 bases from V and 5 bases from J, leaving 8 bases between. This CDR3 has 11 amino acids. The CDR3 sequence: CSATQAYGYTF. CDR3 nucleotide sequence: TGCAGTGCTACCCAGGCGTATGGCTACACCTTC.